This entry describes one T cell receptor (beta chain). What it binds is not known. The length of the CDR3 is 13 residues. Trimming shortened V by 1 base and J by 2 bases, and 6 bases separated the two germline ends. Germline V gene sequence: CDR1 SGHDT, CDR2 YYEEEE. The data derive from a study of CD8+ T cells in alopecia areata. General study results and limits: TCR sharing across patients was less clear than in mice, possibly HLA-related.

The authors extracted RNA and reverse transcribed it into cDNA as the sequencing template. Generated by immunoSEQ multiplex PCR, the TCRdb table keeps only in-frame clones and is missing some. The repertoire holds more than 150,000 clones, with 40% to 65% as singletons. The sequencing used CD8+ T cells sorted from blood, collected at week 0. The J gene is TRBJ1-1, the V gene TRBV5-6; D is ambiguous. The TCR originated in a human donor with alopecia areata. The CDR3 DNA reads TGTGCCAGCAGCTTGTGGGCCAACACTGAAGCTTTCTTT. This gives the protein CASSLWANTEAFF.